This T cell receptor beta chain was recovered during a study of T cells in women clearing cervical HPV infection. At the level of the study: Case blood was drawn a median about 160 days after lesion detection.

Sequencing was performed with immunoSEQ multiplex PCR; in TCRdb, only in-frame clones are kept and a portion is missing. This sample's clone table lists over 20,000 clones. The CDR3 consists of 13 residues. Trimming took off 5 bases at V and 6 bases at J, with 17 bases between the two ends. Per the germline V gene, CDR1 is DFQATT and CDR2 is SNEGSKA (reference sequence). Study outcomes and limitations: TRBV6-7 relative abundance averaged 0.11% in cases and about 0.17% in controls.

Of note for this clone: What it recognizes is unknown. Read sequence stops 3 residues before the CDR3 end, and the germline J gene provides the missing end.

Sequencing was carried out using blood buffy coat. This sequence joins TRBV20-1 and TRBJ2-7, with D possibly TRBD2 on 5 matching bases. This sequence originates from a woman between 18 and 70 years old with a cervical HPV16 infection that either progressed to CIN3+ or cleared (not recorded which). The part of the CDR3 DNA that was read is TGCAGTGCTCCCCTCCCGGGGTTCTCCGAG. This translates into CSAPLPGFSE. The whole CDR3 protein is CSAPLPGFSEQYF.